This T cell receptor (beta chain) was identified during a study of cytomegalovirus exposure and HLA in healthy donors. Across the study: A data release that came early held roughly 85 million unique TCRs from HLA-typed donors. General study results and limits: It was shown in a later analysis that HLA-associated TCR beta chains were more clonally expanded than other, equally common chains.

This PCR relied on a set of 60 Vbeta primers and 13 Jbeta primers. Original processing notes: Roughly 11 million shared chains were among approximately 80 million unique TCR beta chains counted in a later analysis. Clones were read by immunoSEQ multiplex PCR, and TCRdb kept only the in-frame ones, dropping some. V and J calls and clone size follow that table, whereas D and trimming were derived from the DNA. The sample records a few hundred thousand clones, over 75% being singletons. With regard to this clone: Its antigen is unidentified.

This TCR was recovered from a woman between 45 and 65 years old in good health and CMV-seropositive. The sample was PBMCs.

The CDR3 DNA sequence: TGTGCCAGCAGCCAGGGGGGGGAAAGCTCTGGGGCCAACGTCCTGACTTTC. Residues: CASSQGGESSGANVLTF. The chain joins TRBV4-2 to TRBJ2-6; 7 nucleotides agree with TRBD2. CDR3 length: 17 amino acids. Germline lookup yields CDR1 LGHNA and CDR2 YNFKEQ. J lost 0 bases, V lost 3 bases, and 5 bases had no gene match.